The 22 T cell receptor beta chains below come from one sample, sequenced in a study of cytomegalovirus exposure and HLA in healthy donors. Primers for the PCR totalled 60 Vbeta and 13 Jbeta. This table comes from immunoSEQ multiplex PCR, and its TCRdb copy is limited to in-frame clones, with some not included. The table shows 110,000 to 150,000 clones, with about 75% occurring only once. The sample comprised PBMCs. These receptors were taken from a woman in her 30s in good health and CMV-seronegative.

This clone came up a few times. The chain recombines TRBV30 with TRBJ2-7, with 9 bases aligning to TRBD2. CDR3 length: 15 amino acids. J lost 6 bases, V lost 4 bases, and 13 bases had no gene match. In germline, CDR1 is GTSNPN, CDR2 SVGIG (reference sequence). The CDR3 DNA follows: TGTGCCTGGAACCCGGGGACTAGCCGGTTTCTCGAGCAGTACTTC. This sequence encodes CAWNPGTSRFLEQYF. The full variable domain, its missing parts supplied by reference TRBV30 and TRBJ2-7, is SQTIHQWPATLVQPVGSPLSLECTVEGTSNPNLYWYRQAAGRGLQLLFYSVGIGQISSEVPQNLSASRPQDRQFILSSKKLLLSDSGFYLCAWNPGTSRFLEQYFGPGTRLTVT.

This clone has a single count. This chain uses TRBV7-3 with TRBJ2-5; possible D gene TRBD2, 6 bases. The CDR3 length is 17 residues. Germline loops: CDR1 SGHTA, CDR2 FQGTGA. Trimming removed 1 base from V and 2 bases from J, with 17 bases in between. The CDR3: CASSLNPGGGGQETQYF. In DNA form, the CDR3 reads TGTGCCAGCAGCTTAAATCCCGGGGGAGGAGGGCAAGAGACCCAGTACTTC.

The chain uses TRBV7-8 and TRBJ2-7; 7 positions match TRBD2. CDR3 size: 16 residues. Trimming at V came to 5 bases and at J to 0 bases, leaving 10 bases not matched to a gene. Germline lookup yields CDR1 SGHVS and CDR2 FQNEAQ. The CDR3 protein is CASSAGVTDYSYEQYV. As DNA, the CDR3 is TGTGCCAGCAGCGCGGGAGTCACAGATTACTCCTACGAGCAGTACGTC.

For the CDR3, the DNA is TGTGCCAGCAGTTTTTGGCAGGGGGGCCACGGGGAGCTGTTTTTT. Its protein is CASSFWQGGHGELFF. This chain uses TRBV27 with TRBJ2-2; a possible D gene is TRBD1 (7 bases). V lost 3 bases and J 7 bases, leaving 15 bases between the germline ends. The CDR3 length is 15 residues. Germline V CDR1 and CDR2: MNHEY, SMNVEV (reference sequence).

This clone was observed once. The chain uses TRBV30 and TRBJ2-1; TRBD2 matches at 14 bases. Germline CDR1 is GTSNPN and CDR2 is SVGIG (reference sequence). V gave up 3 bases and J gave up 3 bases; unmatched junction bases: 7. The CDR3 loop spans 17 amino acids. This chain's CDR3 is CAWRGLAGAENYNEQFF. In DNA form, the CDR3 reads TGTGCCTGGAGGGGACTAGCGGGGGCCGAAAACTACAATGAGCAGTTCTTC.

The chain links TRBV29-1 to TRBJ1-3; 7 bases are a match to TRBD1. The germline V gene has CDR1 SQVTM and CDR2 ANQGSEA. With 7 bases clipped from V and 0 bases from J, the junction kept 6 bases outside the gene matches. The CDR3 is 14 residues long. The CDR3: CSATGANSGNTIYF. Here the CDR3 DNA reads TGCAGCGCCACAGGGGCAAACTCTGGAAACACCATATATTTT.

The genes are TRBV7-3 and TRBJ1-2, with 8 bases that match TRBD1. The CDR3 runs 13 residues. Trimming took 2 bases from V and 9 from J; bases not matched to a gene: 5. In germline, CDR1 is SGHTA, CDR2 FQGTGA. Here the CDR3 DNA reads TGTGCCAGCAGCTTATCGGGACAGGATAGCTACACCTTC. This translates into CASSLSGQDSYTF.

The rearrangement links TRBV4-2 to TRBJ1-2; D is undetermined. V dropped 0 bases and J dropped 7 bases, with 6 bases sitting between them. Looked up from germline, CDR1 is LGHNA and CDR2 is YNFKEQ. The CDR3 runs to 12 residues. The CDR3 loop reads CASSQDGAGYTF. The DNA of the CDR3 is TGTGCCAGCAGCCAAGATGGAGCTGGCTACACCTTC.

The sample holds one count of this clone. V and J are TRBV7-2 and TRBJ2-5; 14 nucleotides match TRBD2. V lost 10 bases and J lost 5; bases outside the gene matches: 9. CDR1 SGHTA and CDR2 FQGNSA come from the germline V gene. The CDR3 is made up of 15 amino acids. The CDR3 nucleotides read TGTGCCACGGGACTAGCGGGGGCACCAGGGGAGACCCAGTACTTC. Protein sequence: CATGLAGAPGETQYF. The full variable domain, in which reference TRBV7-2 and TRBJ2-5 provide the parts outside the CDR3, is GAGVSQSPSNKVTEKGKDVELRCDPISGHTALYWYRQSLGQGLEFLIYFQGNSAPDKSGLPSDRFSAERTGGSVSTLTIQRTQQEDSAVYLCATGLAGAPGETQYFGPGTRLLVL.

The gene calls are TRBV7-9 and TRBJ2-7; 8 nucleotides agree with TRBD1. V shed 5 bases, J shed 2 bases, and the junction held 5 bases outside the gene matches. CDR3 size: 14 residues. Germline V gene data show CDR1 as SEHNR and CDR2 as FQNEAQ (reference sequence). CDR3 sequence reads: CASSRRDRPYEQYF. The CDR3 DNA reads as TGTGCCAGCAGCCGAAGGGACAGGCCCTACGAGCAGTACTTC.

This clone turned up a few times. The rearrangement joins TRBV9 to TRBJ1-4; 7 bases are a match to TRBD1. Germline CDR1 and CDR2: SGDLS and YYNGEE. This CDR3 is built from 15 residues. V dropped 4 bases and J dropped 5; count of bases not matched to a gene: 8. This CDR3 is CASSLQTGTNEKLFF. CDR3 nucleotides: TGTGCCAGCAGCCTCCAGACAGGGACCAATGAAAAACTGTTTTTT.

The rearrangement links TRBV18 to TRBJ1-2; D unresolved. This CDR3 has 13 amino acids. From germline, CDR1 is KGHSH and CDR2 LQKENI. Trimming removed 3 bases at V and 4 bases at J, with 9 bases between. The CDR3 DNA reads as TGTGCCAGCTCACCTCCCGCCGGCTATGGCTACACCTTC. Residues: CASSPPAGYGYTF.

There are a few counts of this clone. The chain carries TRBV30 and TRBJ1-5; D gene ambiguous. The CDR3 runs to 13 residues. Germline CDR1 reads GTSNPN; CDR2 reads SVGIG (reference sequence). V was trimmed by 0 bases and J by 4 bases, leaving 7 bases between them. Here the CDR3 reads CAWSVGSNQPQHF. The CDR3 DNA follows: TGTGCCTGGAGTGTAGGGAGTAATCAGCCCCAGCATTTT.

This chain links TRBV5-1 with TRBJ1-1; the D gene is possibly TRBD1 (5 bases). CDR3 length: 14 residues. V shed 1 base and J shed 2 bases, with 9 bases lying between them. Germline V gene sequence: CDR1 SGHRS, CDR2 YFSETQ. The CDR3 DNA is TGCGCCAGCAGCTTGCGGGGGGATAACACTGAAGCTTTCTTT. As protein: CASSLRGDNTEAFF. Full variable domain (outside the CDR3, taken from reference TRBV5-1 and TRBJ1-1): KAGVTQTPRYLIKTRGQQVTLSCSPISGHRSVSWYQQTPGQGLQFLFEYFSETQRNKGNFPGRFSGRQFSNSRSEMNVSTLELGDSALYLCASSLRGDNTEAFFGQGTRLTVV.

The rearrangement links TRBV6-4 to TRBJ1-6; TRBD1 agrees at 7 bases. V dropped 6 bases and J dropped 0; count of bases not matched to a gene: 2. This CDR3 has 15 amino acids. Per germline, CDR1 MRHNA and CDR2 SNTAGT. CDR3 coding DNA: TGTGCCAGCAGCAGGGACAGCTCCTATAATTCACCCCTCCACTTT. It yields the protein CASSRDSSYNSPLHF.

The V gene is TRBV27, the J gene TRBJ2-2, with a possible D match to TRBD2 (6 bases). The CDR3 length is 15 residues. The germline V gene encodes CDR1 MNHEY and CDR2 SMNVEV (reference sequence). Trimming left V 5 bases short and J 5 bases short, with 15 bases between. CDR3 region: CASSPSAGRTGELFF. In DNA, the CDR3 is TGTGCCAGCAGTCCCAGTGCGGGAAGGACCGGGGAGCTGTTTTTT.

The chain employs TRBV7-2 and TRBJ1-5, with D possibly TRBD1 on 5 matching bases. From germline, CDR1 is SGHTA and CDR2 FQGNSA. This CDR3 is built from 15 residues. Trimming left V 2 bases short and J 2 bases short, with 10 bases between. In DNA, the CDR3 is TGTGCCAGCAGCTTAAACCAGGGTGGCAATCAGCCCCAGCATTTT. It encodes CASSLNQGGNQPQHF. Variable domain in full (rest from reference TRBV7-2 and TRBJ1-5): GAGVSQSPSNKVTEKGKDVELRCDPISGHTALYWYRQSLGQGLEFLIYFQGNSAPDKSGLPSDRFSAERTGGSVSTLTIQRTQQEDSAVYLCASSLNQGGNQPQHFGDGTRLSIL.

The V gene is TRBV6-5, the J gene TRBJ2-5; 10 bases are shared with TRBD2. The CDR3 sequence is 14 residues long. Germline V gene data show CDR1 as MNHEY and CDR2 as SVGAGI. Trimming removed 6 bases from V and 4 bases from J; junction bases left unmatched: 5. CDR3 nucleotide sequence: TGTGCCAGCAGACGGAGCGGGAGGGTAGAGACCCAGTACTTC. Its protein product is CASRRSGRVETQYF.

J is TRBJ1-3 and V is TRBV19; D call uncertain. From germline, CDR1 is LNHDA and CDR2 SQIVND (reference sequence). Trimming removed 3 bases from V and 0 bases from J, with 9 bases in between. The CDR3 contains 15 residues. CDR3 DNA: TGTGCCAGTAGTATTTACAGTTCCTCTGGAAACACCATATATTTT. Amino acids: CASSIYSSSGNTIYF.

This chain links TRBV9 with TRBJ2-1, with TRBD1 as a possible D gene (5 bases). Trimming removed 4 bases at V and 8 bases at J, with 16 bases between. Per the germline V gene, CDR1 is SGDLS and CDR2 is YYNGEE. The CDR3 totals 14 residues. The CDR3 loop reads CASSLTVKTDEQFF. In DNA form, the CDR3 reads TGTGCCAGCAGCCTGACGGTGAAGACAGATGAGCAGTTCTTC.

The chain combines TRBV10-1 with TRBJ2-2; D possibly corresponds to TRBD1 (5 bases). Trimming cost V 6 bases and J 3 bases, with 11 bases left between them. CDR3 length: 14 amino acids. Per germline, CDR1 WNHNN and CDR2 SYGVQD (reference sequence). CDR3 coding DNA: TGCGCCAGCAGCTCAGGGTCCCACACCGGGGAGCTGTTTTTT. Translation gives CASSSGSHTGELFF.

CDR3 sequence reads: CASSATGGQTDTQYF. DNA for the CDR3: TGTGCCAGCAGTGCCACGGGGGGGCAAACAGATACGCAGTATTTT. This chain joins TRBV2 and TRBJ2-3, with 8 bases matching TRBD2. The CDR3 consists of 15 residues. The germline CDR1 and CDR2 sequences are SNHLY and FYNNEI. V shed 4 bases and J 3 bases; nucleotides not matched to a gene: 6.